The clone carrying this T cell receptor (beta chain) was picked up a small number of times. The antigen is not known. This entry belongs to a study of T-cell memory formation after mild COVID-19. Germline values: CDR1 DFQATT, CDR2 SNEGSKA (reference sequence). The CDR3 totals 16 residues. V was pared by 0 bases and J by 7 bases, with 18 bases between. MiXCR, applied by TCRdb to the 5' RACE reads, yields one record per CDR3 protein. The sample includes around 180,000 distinct CDR3 sequences, under 20% of them seen just once. The study's findings and limits: Of the contracting clones, CD4+ ones lay mainly in CM and EM, and CD8+ ones in EMRA.

The chain uses TRBV20-1 and TRBJ2-2, with D perhaps matching TRBD2 (6 bases). This TCR was sampled from a young man who had mild COVID-19 (a few samples of this study predate the infection). Cell type and time point are not known. The sample consisted of PBMCs or a T cell subset sorted from them (not recorded which). The CDR3 sequence is CSARDPASGPGGELFF. The CDR3, as DNA: TGCAGTGCTAGAGATCCGGCGAGCGGGCCTGGCGGGGAGCTGTTTTTT.